These 5 T cell receptor beta chains were sequenced from one sample in a study of T cells in Graves' hyperthyroidism and ophthalmopathy. Amplification yielded TCR beta CDR3 regions, with RNA transcripts as the source. During a first-round RT-PCR of the TCR CDR3, the HTBI primer set was used. TCRdb ran MiXCR on the multiplex PCR reads and lists one entry per CDR3 protein. The repertoire consists of about 290,000 distinct CDR3 sequences, with approximately 19% occurring once and the leading ten covering 35% to 45%. The sample was blood. The receptors stem from a man aged 50-59 years with Graves' ophthalmopathy.

This clonotype was seen only a few times. The chain carries TRBV5-6 and TRBJ1-1, with TRBD1 as a possible D gene (6 bases). Looked up from germline, CDR1 is SGHDT and CDR2 is YYEEEE. With 4 bases removed from V and 3 bases from J, the gap between germline ends came to 13 bases. The CDR3 contains 14 residues. The CDR3 spells CASSAVQGYTEAFF. The CDR3 DNA follows: TGTGCCAGCAGCGCGGTACAGGGTTACACTGAAGCTTTCTTT.

This clonotype was observed many times. The chain is built from TRBV3-1 and TRBJ2-7; tentative D call: TRBD2 (6 bases). This CDR3 is 16 amino acids long. V lost 3 bases, J lost 0 bases, and 15 bases lay in between. Germline CDR1 LGHDT, CDR2 YNNKEL (reference sequence). The CDR3 reads CASSQGRTLTSYEQYF. As DNA, the CDR3 is TGTGCCAGCAGCCAGGGGAGGACACTCACCTCCTACGAGCAGTACTTC.

This clonotype occurred a few times. J is TRBJ1-2 and V is TRBV5-1, with D tentatively TRBD1 (6 bases). Trimming pared 4 bases from V and 4 bases from J, leaving 14 bases between. From germline, CDR1 is SGHRS and CDR2 YFSETQ. There are 14 residues in the CDR3. The CDR3: CASSPTGNFYGYTF. CDR3 DNA: TGCGCCAGCAGCCCGACAGGCAATTTCTATGGCTACACCTTC.

This clonotype has a handful of counts. V is TRBV18 and J is TRBJ2-7; D might be TRBD2 (5 bases). In germline, CDR1 is KGHSH, CDR2 LQKENI. Between the trimmed V and J ends, which lost 6 bases and 5 bases, there was a span of 20 bases. The CDR3 sequence is 15 residues long. DNA of the CDR3: TGTGCCAGCTCCCCGAGGGCTAGTAACCCCCACGAGCAGTACTTC. Translation: CASSPRASNPHEQYF.

V gene TRBV10-3 combines with J gene TRBJ1-2; D ambiguous. V lost 5 bases and J lost 5, with 9 bases in between. Germline V gene lookup returns CDR1 ENHRY and CDR2 SYGVKD. The CDR3 loop spans 12 amino acids. Here the CDR3 reads CAISRSGYGYTF. In DNA form, the CDR3 reads TGTGCCATCAGTCGCAGCGGTTATGGCTACACCTTC.